This is a list of T cell receptor beta chains from one sample in a study of cytomegalovirus exposure and HLA in healthy donors. Data came from immunoSEQ multiplex PCR; TCRdb stores just in-frame clones and leaves some out. The sample lists 100,000 or so clones, around 60% occurring once. The specimen was PBMCs. These receptors all stem from a man aged 30 to 45 in good health and CMV-seropositive. Each CDR3 is given with its conserved first and last residue. Each record gives: D gene, V gene, clone size, J gene, CDR3 protein, CDR3 DNA. D genes are given only for firm matches. For some rows the clone size is stated as once, few or many, or as a class when expanded; others skip it.

D gene: TRBD2; V gene: TRBV19; clone size: .; J gene: TRBJ2-1; CDR3 protein: CASTRLAGASYNEQFF; CDR3 DNA: TGTGCCAGTACCCGACTAGCGGGGGCCTCTTACAATGAGCAGTTCTTC
D gene: TRBD1; V gene: TRBV19; clone size: .; J gene: TRBJ1-2; CDR3 protein: CASKQGARGYTF; CDR3 DNA: TGTGCCAGCAAACAGGGGGCGCGGGGCTACACCTTC
D gene: .; V gene: TRBV5-4; clone size: .; J gene: TRBJ2-5; CDR3 protein: CASHGASQSETQYF; CDR3 DNA: TGTGCCAGCCATGGGGCATCTCAGTCGGAGACCCAGTACTTC
D gene: .; V gene: TRBV4-2; clone size: .; J gene: TRBJ1-1; CDR3 protein: CASSFGGVTEAFF; CDR3 DNA: TGTGCCAGCAGTTTCGGGGGTGTCACTGAAGCTTTCTTT
D gene: .; V gene: TRBV6-5; clone size: .; J gene: TRBJ1-2; CDR3 protein: CASSYATGYGYTF; CDR3 DNA: TGTGCCAGCAGTTACGCGACGGGCTATGGCTACACCTTC
D gene: TRBD2; V gene: TRBV7-2; clone size: .; J gene: TRBJ2-7; CDR3 protein: CASSSREGRSEQYF; CDR3 DNA: TGTGCCAGCAGCTCTCGGGAGGGGAGGAGCGAGCAGTACTTC
D gene: .; V gene: TRBV5-6; clone size: .; J gene: TRBJ1-5; CDR3 protein: CASSLTGGQPQHF; CDR3 DNA: TGTGCCAGCAGCTTGACGGGTGGGCAGCCCCAGCATTTT
D gene: TRBD1; V gene: TRBV30; clone size: .; J gene: TRBJ1-2; CDR3 protein: CAWDSGQAVNF; CDR3 DNA: TGTGCCTGGGATTCGGGACAGGCCGTGAACTTC
D gene: .; V gene: TRBV2; clone size: .; J gene: TRBJ2-7; CDR3 protein: CASSEQYEQYF; CDR3 DNA: TGTGCCAGCAGTGAACAATACGAGCAGTACTTC
D gene: .; V gene: TRBV6-6; clone size: once; J gene: TRBJ1-5; CDR3 protein: CASNGQANQPQHF; CDR3 DNA: TGTGCCAGCAACGGACAAGCCAATCAGCCCCAGCATTTT
D gene: TRBD2; V gene: TRBV2; clone size: .; J gene: TRBJ2-1; CDR3 protein: CASSRLAGWNEQFF; CDR3 DNA: TGTGCCAGCAGTAGACTAGCGGGGTGGAATGAGCAGTTCTTC
D gene: .; V gene: TRBV18; clone size: .; J gene: TRBJ2-7; CDR3 protein: CASSPPGGAREQYF; CDR3 DNA: TGTGCCAGCTCACCACCGGGGGGGGCAAGGGAGCAGTACTTC
D gene: TRBD1; V gene: TRBV5-1; clone size: .; J gene: TRBJ1-2; CDR3 protein: CASSNTGAQYGYTF; CDR3 DNA: TGCGCCAGCAGCAACACAGGGGCCCAATATGGCTACACCTTC
D gene: .; V gene: TRBV2; clone size: .; J gene: TRBJ1-5; CDR3 protein: CASSALIPGSNQPQHF; CDR3 DNA: TGTGCCAGCAGTGCCCTAATTCCGGGAAGCAATCAGCCCCAGCATTTT
D gene: TRBD2; V gene: TRBV18; clone size: .; J gene: TRBJ2-3; CDR3 protein: CASSQIIQRGALRDTQYF; CDR3 DNA: TGTGCCAGCTCACAAATCATCCAGCGGGGGGCTCTGAGGGATACGCAGTATTTT
D gene: TRBD1; V gene: TRBV6-1; clone size: .; J gene: TRBJ2-1; CDR3 protein: CASSPTGESEQFF; CDR3 DNA: TGTGCCAGCAGTCCAACAGGGGAGAGCGAGCAGTTCTTC
D gene: TRBD2; V gene: TRBV30; clone size: .; J gene: TRBJ2-3; CDR3 protein: CAWPNERTSGGPDTQYF; CDR3 DNA: TGTGCCTGGCCGAATGAGCGGACTAGCGGGGGTCCAGATACGCAGTATTTT
D gene: .; V gene: TRBV10-3; clone size: .; J gene: TRBJ1-1; CDR3 protein: CAISVGENTEAFF; CDR3 DNA: TGTGCCATCAGTGTAGGAGAGAACACTGAAGCTTTCTTT
D gene: TRBD1; V gene: TRBV6-1; clone size: few; J gene: TRBJ2-1; CDR3 protein: CASSPTGEAHNEQFF; CDR3 DNA: TGTGCCAGCAGTCCGACAGGGGAGGCACACAATGAGCAGTTCTTC
D gene: .; V gene: TRBV29-1; clone size: many; J gene: TRBJ1-4; CDR3 protein: CSVHQGFKLFF; CDR3 DNA: TGCAGCGTCCATCAGGGTTTTAAACTGTTTTTT
D gene: TRBD1; V gene: TRBV5-1; clone size: .; J gene: TRBJ2-3; CDR3 protein: CASSPGPGQGGTDTQYF; CDR3 DNA: TGCGCCAGCAGCCCTGGCCCGGGACAGGGGGGCACAGATACGCAGTATTTT
D gene: .; V gene: TRBV13; clone size: .; J gene: TRBJ2-1; CDR3 protein: CASSTAGAGVQNEQFF; CDR3 DNA: TGTGCCAGCAGCACCGCAGGGGCAGGGGTCCAGAATGAGCAGTTCTTC
D gene: TRBD2; V gene: TRBV5-6; clone size: few; J gene: TRBJ2-1; CDR3 protein: CASSFLLSGGAGNEQFF; CDR3 DNA: TGTGCCAGCAGCTTTCTCCTTAGCGGGGGGGCGGGCAATGAGCAGTTCTTC